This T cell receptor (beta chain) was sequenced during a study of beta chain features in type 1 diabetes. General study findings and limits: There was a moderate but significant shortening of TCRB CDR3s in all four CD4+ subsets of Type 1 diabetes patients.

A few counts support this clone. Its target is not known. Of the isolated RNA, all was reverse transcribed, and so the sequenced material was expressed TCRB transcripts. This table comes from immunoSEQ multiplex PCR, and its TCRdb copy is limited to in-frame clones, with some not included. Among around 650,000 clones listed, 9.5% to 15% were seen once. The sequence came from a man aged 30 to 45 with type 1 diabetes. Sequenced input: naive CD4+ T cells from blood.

The CDR3, as DNA: TGTGCCAGCTCACCGGACAGGGGTAGGCAGTCACCCCTCCACTTT. Translating it yields CASSPDRGRQSPLHF. The gene calls are TRBV18 and TRBJ1-6; TRBD1 matches at 9 bases. This CDR3 has 15 residues. Germline V gives CDR1 KGHSH, CDR2 LQKENI. V trimming: 3 bases; J trimming: 10 bases; junction bases outside the gene matches: 7.